The rows below give T cell receptor beta chains drawn from one sample of a study of OX40 agonist ivuxolimab in advanced cancers. Data came from immunoSEQ multiplex PCR; TCRdb stores just in-frame clones and leaves some out. The sample yields 45,000 to 60,000 clones, less than 85% seen once. The sample in question was CD4+ or CD8+ T cells sorted from blood, obtained in a trial of the OX40 agonist ivuxolimab. The receptors shown here come from an adult with an advanced solid tumor such as melanoma, head and neck, liver or kidney cancer. The CDR3 runs from the conserved cysteine through the conserved F or W. D genes are given only for firm matches.

J gene,D gene,V gene,CDR3 DNA,CDR3 protein
TRBJ2-3,TRBD1,TRBV27,TGTGCCGGGCACGGGACAGGGAATAATGCTACGCAGTATTTT,CAGHGTGNNATQYF
TRBJ1-2,.,TRBV18,TGTGCCAGCTCAACCTCCCCAAAATCGGGCGGCTACACCTTC,CASSTSPKSGGYTF
TRBJ2-7,.,TRBV5-8,TGTGCCAGCAGCGTGAGACATACCTACGAGCAGTACTTC,CASSVRHTYEQYF
TRBJ2-5,.,TRBV6-5,TGTGCCAGCAGTTACTCCCCGACACACCAAGAGACCCAGTACTTC,CASSYSPTHQETQYF
TRBJ2-3,TRBD1,TRBV7-6,TGTGCCAGCAGCCCGCGGGACAGGGGCACAGATACGCAGTATTTT,CASSPRDRGTDTQYF
TRBJ1-2,.,TRBV2,TGTGCCAGCAGTGAAAGCCGGGCAGGTGGCTATGGCTACACCTTC,CASSESRAGGYGYTF
TRBJ2-5,.,TRBV18,TGTGCCAGCTCACCAGGTACGGGAATACAAGAGACCCAGTACTTC,CASSPGTGIQETQYF
TRBJ2-5,.,TRBV9,TGTGCCAGCAGCGCCTCGACTAACCAAGAGACCCAGTACTTC,CASSASTNQETQYF
TRBJ1-5,.,TRBV2,TGTGCCAGCAGTGGGATTGAGAATCAGCCCCAGCATTTT,CASSGIENQPQHF
TRBJ2-3,.,TRBV18,TGTGCCAGCTCACCAAGCCGAAGCACAGATACGCAGTATTTT,CASSPSRSTDTQYF
TRBJ2-2,.,TRBV4-3,TGCGCCAGCAGCCAAAGAGGGTTATCCGGGGAGCTGTTTTTT,CASSQRGLSGELFF
TRBJ1-2,TRBD1,TRBV5-1,TGCGCCAGCAGCTTGGACAGGGGACCTGGCTACACCTTC,CASSLDRGPGYTF